This entry lists 23 T cell receptor beta chains sequenced from one sample in a study of blood T cell repertoires in COVID-19. Measured with immunoSEQ multiplex PCR; TCRdb has only the in-frame clones, and not every one. The data contain 68,000 or so clones, around 90% of them seen just once; the ten biggest clones take up roughly 3.1%. The sequencing input was peripheral blood. All receptors derive from a woman aged 45-65 years with COVID-19, enrolled during active disease.

This clone occurred a few times. The V call is TRBV7-2, the J call TRBJ2-1; the match to TRBD2 covers 8 bases. Germline trimming cut 1 base from V and 6 bases from J; bases unmatched to any gene: 5. CDR1 SGHTA and CDR2 FQGNSA come from the germline V gene. The CDR3 has 15 residues. The CDR3 DNA reads TGTGCCAGCAGCTTAGGAAGCGGGAGAACCAATGAGCAGTTCTTC. Translation: CASSLGSGRTNEQFF.

This rearrangement joins TRBV11-3 to TRBJ2-5; 7 nucleotides align to TRBD2. Per the germline V gene, CDR1 is SGHNT and CDR2 is YENEEA. This CDR3 has 13 amino acids. V shed 7 bases, J shed 2 bases, and the junction held 4 bases outside the gene matches. DNA of the CDR3: TGTGCCAGCAAAGCGGGAACGCAAGAGACCCAGTACTTC. Translation gives CASKAGTQETQYF.

The V and J genes are TRBV6-1 and TRBJ2-7; 13 nucleotides line up with TRBD2. Germline V gene data show CDR1 as MNHNS and CDR2 as SASEGT. CDR3 length: 16 residues. Trimming removed 1 base from V and 7 bases from J; junction bases left unmatched: 7. CDR3 coding DNA: TGTGCCAGCAGTGAAGGGAGACTAGCGGGAGGAGAAGAGCAGTACTTC. Its protein product is CASSEGRLAGGEEQYF.

V is TRBV7-9 and J is TRBJ2-4; the D gene is possibly TRBD1 (6 bases). The V gene lost 7 bases and the J gene lost 0 bases, with 16 bases spanning the gap. In germline, CDR1 is SEHNR, CDR2 FQNEAQ (reference sequence). The CDR3 is 16 residues long. In DNA, the CDR3 is TGTGCCAGCACCCAGGGGCAGGGGATAGCCAAAAACATTCAGTACTTC. It encodes CASTQGQGIAKNIQYF.

The chain has TRBV7-9 and TRBJ2-1; 7 positions agree with TRBD2. The CDR3 has 18 amino acids. With V trimmed by 5 bases and J by 2 bases, 15 bases remained unmatched. CDR1 and CDR2 (germline): SEHNR, FQNEAQ (reference sequence). The CDR3 loop reads CASSPPLRAGDTYNEQFF. The DNA of the CDR3 is TGTGCCAGCAGCCCCCCTTTACGGGCGGGAGATACCTACAATGAGCAGTTCTTC.

This chain joins TRBV6-2 or TRBV6-3 and TRBJ2-7; 10 bases align to TRBD1. The CDR3 is 15 residues long. Germline V gene sequence: CDR1 MNHEY, CDR2 SVGEGT. V lost 5 bases to trimming and J lost 5 bases; unmatched junction nucleotides: 9. The CDR3 spells CASSRTGTGDHEQYF. The CDR3 DNA sequence: TGTGCCAGCAGTCGAACCGGGACAGGGGACCACGAGCAGTACTTC.

The chain has TRBV28 and TRBJ2-2; D gene uncertain. Trimming removed 4 bases from V and 4 bases from J, with 7 bases in between. This CDR3 comprises 13 residues. In germline, CDR1 is MDHEN, CDR2 SYDVKM. This CDR3 is CASSWSSTGELFF. The CDR3 DNA sequence: TGTGCCAGCAGTTGGAGCTCCACCGGGGAGCTGTTTTTT.

V is TRBV7-3 and J is TRBJ2-3; TRBD2 is a possible D gene (6 bases). The germline gives CDR1 SGHTA, CDR2 FQGTGA. The CDR3 totals 12 residues. Trimming took 6 bases from V and 8 from J, leaving 12 bases between them. This CDR3 reads CASRKDGGTQYF. CDR3 DNA: TGTGCCAGCAGAAAAGACGGGGGTACGCAGTATTTT.

The chain links TRBV7-9 to TRBJ2-7, with 7 bases that match TRBD1. The germline CDR1 and CDR2 sequences are SEHNR and FQNEAQ (reference sequence). V dropped 7 bases and J dropped 0; count of bases not matched to a gene: 18. This CDR3 region has 18 residues. CDR3 sequence: CASKYQGPGQTFSYEQYF. CDR3 nucleotide sequence: TGTGCCAGCAAGTACCAAGGACCGGGACAGACCTTCTCCTACGAGCAGTACTTC.

This chain uses TRBV30 with TRBJ2-7; 7 nucleotides agree with TRBD2. Germline V gene sequence: CDR1 GTSNPN, CDR2 SVGIG (reference sequence). The V segment lost 4 bases and the J segment 2 bases; nucleotides outside the gene matches: 8. This CDR3 has 14 amino acids. For the CDR3, the DNA is TGTGCCTGGATGGGCGTGGGGGGGGCCTACGAGCAGTACTTC. Its protein is CAWMGVGGAYEQYF.

The chain recombines TRBV5-8 with TRBJ1-2, with 8 bases identical to TRBD1. The CDR3 totals 14 residues. V trimming: 4 bases; J trimming: 7 bases; junction bases outside the gene matches: 9. CDR1 is SGHTS and CDR2 is YDEGEE in the germline V gene. For the CDR3, the DNA is TGTGCCAGCAGCGCCAGGGGGCGCTCGCCTGGCTACACCTTC. This sequence encodes CASSARGRSPGYTF.

The rearrangement links TRBV5-1 to TRBJ2-7; TRBD1 matches at 7 bases. Germline values: CDR1 SGHRS, CDR2 YFSETQ. V was clipped by 0 bases and J by 6 bases; unmatched bases: 0. The CDR3 is 12 residues long. CDR3 sequence reads: CASSLAGGEQYF. DNA for the CDR3: TGCGCCAGCAGCTTGGCAGGGGGCGAGCAGTACTTC.

This chain joins TRBV10-2 and TRBJ2-7, with D perhaps matching TRBD1 (5 bases). With 6 bases removed from V and 0 bases from J, the gap between germline ends came to 21 bases. Germline V gives CDR1 WSHSY, CDR2 SAAADI. The CDR3 spans 17 residues. The CDR3 region has the DNA TGCGCCAGCAGATCATACCCCCCCGACAGAAGCTCCTACGAGCAGTACTTC. Protein sequence: CASRSYPPDRSSYEQYF.

This chain joins TRBV9 and TRBJ2-7; D not certain. The V and J ends lost 0 bases and 7 bases respectively, with 8 bases between them. CDR1 and CDR2 from the germline V gene are SGDLS and YYNGEE. The CDR3 is 12 residues long. CDR3 region: CASSVGLGEQYF. The CDR3 nucleotides read TGTGCCAGCAGCGTAGGACTGGGTGAGCAGTACTTC.

In this sample, this clone turned up once. The rearrangement uses TRBV7-6 and TRBJ1-2, with D uncertain. With 5 bases removed from V and 8 bases from J, the gap between germline ends came to 15 bases. There are 13 residues in the CDR3. Germline CDR1 reads SGHVS; CDR2 reads FNYEAQ. As DNA, the CDR3 is TGTGCCAGCAGCGAAGTAGGGAGAGAGGGCTACACCTTC. Its translation: CASSEVGREGYTF.

The chain joins TRBV18 to TRBJ2-1; tentatively, D is TRBD1 (6 bases). V shed 5 bases and J shed 4 bases, with 9 bases lying between them. This CDR3 is built from 13 residues. In germline, CDR1 is KGHSH, CDR2 LQKENI. This chain's CDR3 is CASSVTGYNEQFF. Here the CDR3 DNA reads TGTGCCAGCTCAGTTACAGGGTACAATGAGCAGTTCTTC.

The gene calls are TRBV7-9 and TRBJ2-4; D might be TRBD2 (5 bases). Germline lookup yields CDR1 SEHNR and CDR2 FQNEAQ (reference sequence). V was cut by 5 bases and J by 6 bases, with 17 bases left in between. The CDR3 extends over 15 amino acids. Here the CDR3 reads CASSTGRRVGNIQYF. The CDR3 DNA reads TGTGCCAGCAGCACCGGAAGGCGGGTAGGAAACATTCAGTACTTC. Variable domain in full (rest from reference TRBV7-9 and TRBJ2-4): DTGVSQNPRHKITKRGQNVTFRCDPISEHNRLYWYRQTLGQGPEFLTYFQNEAQLEKSRLLSDRFSAERPKGSFSTLEIQRTEQGDSAMYLCASSTGRRVGNIQYFGAGTRLSVL.

The chain is built from TRBV28 and TRBJ1-6; D is unclear. V shed 6 bases and J shed 8 bases, with 14 bases lying between them. CDR1 and CDR2 (germline): MDHEN, SYDVKM. The CDR3 consists of 14 residues. CDR3: CASSPTSTDSPLHF. The DNA for the CDR3 is TGTGCCAGCAGCCCCACCTCAACAGATTCACCCCTCCACTTT.

Only one count was recorded for this clone. The CDR3 sequence is CATSQRQDYEQYF. CDR3 sequence (DNA): TGTGCCACCAGCCAACGACAGGATTACGAGCAGTACTTC. V gene TRBV24-1 combines with J gene TRBJ2-7, with D possibly being TRBD1 (6 bases). This CDR3 is built from 13 residues. Germline V gene data show CDR1 as KGHDR and CDR2 as SFDVKD. Trimming left V 7 bases short and J 4 bases short, with 13 bases between.

The chain has TRBV15 and TRBJ2-1; 8 nucleotides line up with TRBD2. CDR3 size: 16 residues. Per the germline V gene, CDR1 is LNHNV and CDR2 is YYDKDF (reference sequence). The V gene end was trimmed by 0 bases and the J gene end by 13 bases; junction bases not matched to a gene: 14. Here the CDR3 reads CATSRDRGFSGRPQFF. The DNA for the CDR3 is TGTGCCACCAGCAGAGATAGGGGGTTCAGCGGGAGACCCCAGTTCTTC.

Here the CDR3 DNA reads TGTGCCAGCAGTCCAGGGGGGAATCAGCCCCAGCATTTT. As protein: CASSPGGNQPQHF. This chain uses TRBV2 with TRBJ1-5; TRBD1 matches 7 bases. Trimming took 5 bases from V and 4 from J; bases not matched to a gene: 2. The CDR3 extends over 13 amino acids. CDR1 and CDR2 from the germline V gene are SNHLY and FYNNEI.

This chain uses TRBV28 with TRBJ1-5; D call uncertain. The CDR3 runs to 13 residues. Trimming left V 6 bases short and J 3 bases short, with 9 bases between. Per germline, CDR1 MDHEN and CDR2 SYDVKM. CDR3 sequence reads: CASSSGLNQPQHF. CDR3 bases: TGTGCCAGCAGCTCGGGTCTCAATCAGCCCCAGCATTTT.

The rearrangement joins TRBV5-1 to TRBJ2-4; 10 bases fit TRBD2. This CDR3 is built from 16 residues. Trimming took 4 bases from V and 1 from J; bases not matched to a gene: 5. Germline CDR1 and CDR2: SGHRS and YFSETQ. The CDR3 region is CASSLGLARAKNIQYF. DNA of the CDR3: TGCGCCAGCAGCCTGGGACTAGCGAGGGCCAAAAACATTCAGTACTTC.